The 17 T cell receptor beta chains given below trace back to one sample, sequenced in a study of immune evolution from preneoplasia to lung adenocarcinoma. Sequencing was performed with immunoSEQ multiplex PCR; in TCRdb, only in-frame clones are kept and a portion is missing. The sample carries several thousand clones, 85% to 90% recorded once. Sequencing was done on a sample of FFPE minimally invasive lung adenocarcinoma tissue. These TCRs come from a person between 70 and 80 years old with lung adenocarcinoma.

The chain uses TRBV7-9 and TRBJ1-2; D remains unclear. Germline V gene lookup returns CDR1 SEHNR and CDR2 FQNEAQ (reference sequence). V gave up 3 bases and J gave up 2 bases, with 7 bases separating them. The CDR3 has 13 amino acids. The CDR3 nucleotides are TGTGCCAGCAGCTTTCAGACGAACTATGGCTACACCTTC. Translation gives CASSFQTNYGYTF.

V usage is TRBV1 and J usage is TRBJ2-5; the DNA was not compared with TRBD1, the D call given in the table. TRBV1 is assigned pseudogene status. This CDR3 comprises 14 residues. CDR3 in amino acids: CTSSQRIGGETQYF. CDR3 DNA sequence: TGCACCAGCAGCCAACGAATAGGGGGAGAGACCCAGTACTTC.

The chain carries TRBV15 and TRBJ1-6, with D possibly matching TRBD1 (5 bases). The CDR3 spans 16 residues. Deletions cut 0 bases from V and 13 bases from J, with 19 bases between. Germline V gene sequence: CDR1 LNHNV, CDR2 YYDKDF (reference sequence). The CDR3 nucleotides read TGTGCCACCAGCAGAGATCGGGACCGTCTTTGGGTGCCCCTCCACTTT. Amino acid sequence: CATSRDRDRLWVPLHF. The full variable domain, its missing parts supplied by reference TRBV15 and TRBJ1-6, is DAMVIQNPRYQVTQFGKPVTLSCSQTLNHNVMYWYQQKSSQAPKLLFHYYDKDFNNEADTPDNFQSRRPNTSFCFLDIRSPGLGDTAMYLCATSRDRDRLWVPLHFGNGTRLTVT.

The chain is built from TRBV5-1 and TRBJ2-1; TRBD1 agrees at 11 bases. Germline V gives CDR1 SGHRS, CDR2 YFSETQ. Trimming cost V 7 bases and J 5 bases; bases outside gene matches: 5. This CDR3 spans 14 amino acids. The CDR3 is CASGPGQGDNEQFF. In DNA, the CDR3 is TGCGCCAGCGGACCGGGACAGGGGGACAATGAGCAGTTCTTC.

CDR3 protein: CASSFTGGTTEAFF. CDR3 sequence (DNA): TGTGCCAGCAGCTTCACAGGAGGGACCACTGAAGCTTTCTTT. The chain combines TRBV7-3 with TRBJ1-1; D perhaps matches TRBD1 (5 bases). Germline V gene sequence: CDR1 SGHTA, CDR2 FQGTGA. Trimming removed 3 bases at V and 4 bases at J, with 12 bases between. The CDR3 spans 14 residues.

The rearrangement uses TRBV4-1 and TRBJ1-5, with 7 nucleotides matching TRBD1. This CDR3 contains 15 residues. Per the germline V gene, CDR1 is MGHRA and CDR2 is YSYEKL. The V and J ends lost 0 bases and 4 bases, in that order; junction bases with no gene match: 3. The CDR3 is CASSQDRTGNQPQHF. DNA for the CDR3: TGCGCCAGCAGCCAAGACCGGACAGGAAATCAGCCCCAGCATTTT.

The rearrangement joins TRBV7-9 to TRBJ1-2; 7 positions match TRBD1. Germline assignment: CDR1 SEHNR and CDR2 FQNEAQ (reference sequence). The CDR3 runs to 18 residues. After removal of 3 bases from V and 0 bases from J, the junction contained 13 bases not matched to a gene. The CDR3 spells CASSLRTGEDPTNYGYTF. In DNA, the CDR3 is TGTGCCAGCAGCTTGAGGACAGGTGAGGATCCGACTAACTATGGCTACACCTTC.

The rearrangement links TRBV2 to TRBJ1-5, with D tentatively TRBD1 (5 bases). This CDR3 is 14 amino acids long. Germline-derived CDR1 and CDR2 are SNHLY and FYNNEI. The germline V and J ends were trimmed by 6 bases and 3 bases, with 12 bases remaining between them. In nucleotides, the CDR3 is TGTGCCAGCAGACCCGGGGCCCACAATCAGCCCCAGCATTTT. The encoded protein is CASRPGAHNQPQHF.

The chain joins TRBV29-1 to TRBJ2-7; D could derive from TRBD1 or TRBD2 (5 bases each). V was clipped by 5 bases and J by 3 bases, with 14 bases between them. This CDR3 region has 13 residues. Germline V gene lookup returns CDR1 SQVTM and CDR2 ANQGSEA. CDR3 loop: CSVRGQDFYEQYF. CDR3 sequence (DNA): TGCAGCGTTAGGGGCCAGGACTTCTACGAGCAGTACTTC.

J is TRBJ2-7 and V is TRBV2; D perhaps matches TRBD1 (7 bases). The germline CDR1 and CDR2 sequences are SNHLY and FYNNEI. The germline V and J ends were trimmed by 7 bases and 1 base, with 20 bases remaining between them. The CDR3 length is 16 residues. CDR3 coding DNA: TGTGCCAGCAAGGGGGCGGGGTATTTAGGTTCCTACGAGCAGTACTTC. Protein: CASKGAGYLGSYEQYF.

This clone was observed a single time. The CDR3 DNA reads TGTGCCAGCAGTTTCCCCGTCACAAACGGCGAGCAGTACTTC. It translates to CASSFPVTNGEQYF. The J gene is TRBJ2-7, the V gene TRBV28; D ambiguous. The germline V and J ends were trimmed by 3 bases and 6 bases, with 15 bases remaining between them. CDR1 is MDHEN, CDR2 SYDVKM, per germline. The CDR3 contains 14 residues. Drawing the rest from reference TRBV28 and TRBJ2-7, the complete variable domain is DVKVTQSSRYLVKRTGEKVFLECVQDMDHENMFWYRQDPGLGLRLIYFSYDVKMKEKGDIPEGYSVSREKKERFSLILESASTNQTSMYLCASSFPVTNGEQYFGPGTRLTVT.

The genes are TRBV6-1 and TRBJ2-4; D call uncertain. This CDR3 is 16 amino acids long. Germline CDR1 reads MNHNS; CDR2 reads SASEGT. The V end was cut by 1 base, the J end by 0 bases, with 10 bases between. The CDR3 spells CASSEVGEGAKNIQYF. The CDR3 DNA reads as TGTGCCAGCAGTGAAGTAGGAGAAGGAGCCAAAAACATTCAGTACTTC.

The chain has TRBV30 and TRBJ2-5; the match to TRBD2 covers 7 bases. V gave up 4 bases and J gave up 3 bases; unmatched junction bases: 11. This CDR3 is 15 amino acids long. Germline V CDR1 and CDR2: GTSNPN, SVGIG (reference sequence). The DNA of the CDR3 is TGTGCCTGGAAGCCTTTGGGGCTAGCGGAAGAGACCCAGTACTTC. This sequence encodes CAWKPLGLAEETQYF.

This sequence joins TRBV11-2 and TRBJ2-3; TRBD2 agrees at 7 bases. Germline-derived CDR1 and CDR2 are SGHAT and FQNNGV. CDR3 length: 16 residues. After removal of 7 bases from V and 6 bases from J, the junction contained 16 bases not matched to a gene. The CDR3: CASIGGRPGGLDTQYF. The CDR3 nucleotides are TGTGCCAGCATCGGGGGGAGGCCAGGAGGGTTGGATACGCAGTATTTT.

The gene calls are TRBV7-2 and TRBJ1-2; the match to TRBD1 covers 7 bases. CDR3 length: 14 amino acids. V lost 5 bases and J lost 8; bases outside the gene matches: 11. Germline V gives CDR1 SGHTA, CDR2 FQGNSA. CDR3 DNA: TGTGCCAGCAGCCGTAGGGGGCGGGTCGAAGGCTACACCTTC. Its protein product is CASSRRGRVEGYTF.

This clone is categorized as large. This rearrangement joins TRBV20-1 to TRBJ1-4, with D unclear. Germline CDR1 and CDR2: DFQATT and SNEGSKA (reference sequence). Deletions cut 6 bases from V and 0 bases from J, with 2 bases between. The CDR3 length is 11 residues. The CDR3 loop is CSAPTNEKLFF. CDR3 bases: TGCAGTGCACCAACTAATGAAAAACTGTTTTTT.

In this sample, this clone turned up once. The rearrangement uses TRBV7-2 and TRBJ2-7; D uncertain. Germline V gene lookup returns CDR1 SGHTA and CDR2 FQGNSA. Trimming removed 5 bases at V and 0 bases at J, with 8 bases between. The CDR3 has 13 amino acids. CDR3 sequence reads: CASSPWTSYEQYF. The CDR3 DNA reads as TGTGCCAGCAGCCCCTGGACCTCCTACGAGCAGTACTTC.